The 14 T cell receptor beta chains listed next were all sequenced from one sample in a study of cytomegalovirus exposure and HLA in healthy donors. The PCR employed 60 Vbeta primers together with 13 Jbeta primers. Profiling relied on immunoSEQ multiplex PCR, and the TCRdb table lists in-frame clones only, not all of them. Seen here are some 130,000 clones, approximately 78% observed once, and the top ten hold about 3%. Sequencing input: PBMCs. The source is a human donor in good health.

This chain connects TRBV25-1 to TRBJ2-1, with 10 bases that match TRBD2. This CDR3 contains 15 residues. Germline values: CDR1 MGHDK, CDR2 SYGVNS. V lost 4 bases, J lost 0 bases, and 0 bases stayed unmatched. CDR3 loop: CASSGLAGSYNEQFF. The CDR3 DNA follows: TGTGCCAGCAGTGGACTAGCGGGCTCCTACAATGAGCAGTTCTTC.

In DNA, the CDR3 is TGTGCCAGCTCATCGAGCTCCTACGAGCAGTACTTC. Translation gives CASSSSSYEQYF. This rearrangement joins TRBV18 to TRBJ2-7; D is unresolved. V lost 5 bases, J lost 0 bases, and 5 bases lay in between. This CDR3 has 12 amino acids. Germline V lookup: CDR1 KGHSH, CDR2 LQKENI. Full variable domain (missing parts from reference TRBV18 and TRBJ2-7): NAGVMQNPRHLVRRRGQEARLRCSPMKGHSHVYWYRQLPEEGLKFMVYLQKENIIDESGMPKERFSAEFPKEGPSILRIQQVVRGDSAAYFCASSSSSYEQYFGPGTRLTVT.

A few counts support this clone. V gene TRBV4-3 combines with J gene TRBJ2-1; TRBD1 is a possible D gene (5 bases). CDR1 and CDR2 from the germline V gene are LGHNA and YSLEER. Trimming removed 0 bases at V and 0 bases at J, with 12 bases between. CDR3 length equals 17 residues. CDR3 bases: TGCGCCAGCAGCCAAGATGGGGCGGTTAGCTCCTACAATGAGCAGTTCTTC. Its protein product is CASSQDGAVSSYNEQFF.

The V and J genes are TRBV5-1 and TRBJ1-1; D remains ambiguous. Trimming pared 0 bases from V and 1 base from J, leaving 4 bases between. Germline V gene sequence: CDR1 SGHRS, CDR2 YFSETQ. The CDR3 sequence is 13 residues long. CDR3 bases: TGCGCCAGCAGCTTGGGAGGGAACACTGAAGCTTTCTTT. Protein product: CASSLGGNTEAFF.

This clone occurred a few times. The rearrangement uses TRBV5-4 and TRBJ1-6, with a tentative D call TRBD1 (6 bases). This CDR3 spans 15 amino acids. Germline V lookup: CDR1 SGHNT, CDR2 YYREEE (reference sequence). Deletions cut 1 base from V and 10 bases from J, with 15 bases between. The CDR3, as DNA: TGTGCCAGCAGCTTGATTGGGGCGACAGGCTCACCCCTCCACTTT. Its translation is CASSLIGATGSPLHF.

Only a few counts were recorded for this clone. This sequence joins TRBV5-6 and TRBJ2-7; 8 nucleotides align to TRBD2. CDR1 SGHDT and CDR2 YYEEEE come from the germline V gene. With V trimmed by 1 base and J by 3 bases, 3 bases remained unmatched. There are 14 residues in the CDR3. Here the CDR3 DNA reads TGTGCCAGCAGCTTGACGGGAGGGAACTACGAGCAGTACTTC. Its protein is CASSLTGGNYEQYF.

The rearrangement uses TRBV28 and TRBJ2-7, with TRBD1 as a possible D gene (5 bases). Per the germline V gene, CDR1 is MDHEN and CDR2 is SYDVKM. The ends were cut back, 3 bases at V and 2 bases at J, with 8 bases in the middle. The CDR3 has 13 amino acids. CDR3 coding DNA: TGTGCCAGCAGTTTCAGGGTACCCTACGAGCAGTACTTC. Its protein is CASSFRVPYEQYF.

V is TRBV9 and J is TRBJ2-2; 8 bases fit TRBD1. The V gene's germline CDR1 is SGDLS and CDR2 YYNGEE. Trimming took 0 bases from V and 4 from J; bases not matched to a gene: 5. The CDR3 consists of 16 residues. The CDR3 bases are TGTGCCAGCAGCGTAGGTCCAGGGGGCAGCACCGGGGAGCTGTTTTTT. Protein product: CASSVGPGGSTGELFF. Looking up the rest from reference TRBV9 and TRBJ2-2 gives the full variable domain: DSGVTQTPKHLITATGQRVTLRCSPRSGDLSVYWYQQSLDQGLQFLIQYYNGEERAKGNILERFSAQQFPDLHSELNLSSLELGDSALYFCASSVGPGGSTGELFFGEGSRLTVL.

This chain links TRBV18 with TRBJ2-7; D is ambiguous. The CDR3 has 14 residues. Germline V gives CDR1 KGHSH, CDR2 LQKENI. Trimming stripped 6 bases from V and 0 bases from J, with 12 bases between. The CDR3 DNA reads as TGTGCCAGCTCGTTCTTGCGGAACTCCTACGAGCAGTACTTC. Its protein product is CASSFLRNSYEQYF.

The CDR3 loop reads CASSWGLTSGGTGELFF. The CDR3 DNA is TGCGCCAGCAGCTGGGGACTTACTAGCGGGGGGACCGGGGAGCTGTTTTTT. The chain couples TRBV5-1 to TRBJ2-2, with 12 positions matching TRBD2. Trimming at V came to 3 bases and at J to 5 bases, leaving 8 bases not matched to a gene. CDR1 and CDR2 from the germline V gene are SGHRS and YFSETQ. The CDR3 is 17 amino acids.

V usage is TRBV5-1 and J usage is TRBJ2-7, with D perhaps matching TRBD1 (6 bases). V lost 4 bases and J 2 bases, leaving 22 bases between the germline ends. The CDR3 sequence is 17 residues long. CDR1 and CDR2 (germline): SGHRS, YFSETQ. This CDR3 is CASSPAKGTSIPYEQYF. CDR3 nucleotide sequence: TGCGCCAGCAGCCCCGCGAAAGGGACATCGATCCCCTACGAGCAGTACTTC.

The chain joins TRBV7-9 to TRBJ1-1, with D unclear. The germline V gene has CDR1 SEHNR and CDR2 FQNEAQ (reference sequence). The V end lost 0 bases, the J end lost 8 bases, and 10 bases lay between the germline ends. The CDR3 runs to 13 residues. CDR3 coding DNA: TGTGCCAGCAGCTTAGCACAGACGGCAGAAGCTTTCTTT. Translated: CASSLAQTAEAFF.

The chain combines TRBV9 with TRBJ2-3; D is unresolved. The CDR3 spans 14 residues. The germline V and J ends were trimmed by 0 bases and 1 base, with 6 bases remaining between them. The V gene's germline CDR1 is SGDLS and CDR2 YYNGEE. The CDR3 DNA reads TGTGCCAGCAGCGTAGAGCTTGGCACAGATACGCAGTATTTT. It translates to CASSVELGTDTQYF.

This clone was picked up a small number of times. The gene calls are TRBV28 and TRBJ2-3; 7 bases line up with TRBD2. Looked up from germline, CDR1 is MDHEN and CDR2 is SYDVKM. Trimming took 7 bases from V and 0 from J; bases not matched to a gene: 19. The CDR3 consists of 19 residues. DNA of the CDR3: TGTGCCAGCAAATGGGACCTCGGGGACGCTAGCGGAAGCACAGATACGCAGTATTTT. Its translation is CASKWDLGDASGSTDTQYF.